Here is one TCR beta chain with its context. Trimming cost V 0 bases and J 9 bases, with 4 bases left between them. The CDR3 is 11 amino acids. Germline V gene data show CDR1 as SGDLS and CDR2 as YYNGEE. The data originate from a study of CD8+ T cells in alopecia areata. Extracted RNA was reverse transcribed into cDNA, the sequencing template. The repertoire was sequenced with immunoSEQ multiplex PCR; TCRdb's copy has only in-frame clones and lacks some. The profile shows about 150,000 clones, around 47% of them singletons. V and J are TRBV9 and TRBJ1-5; D ambiguous. Material: CD4+ T cells sorted from blood. The receptor comes from a human donor with alopecia areata. For the CDR3, the DNA is TGTGCCAGCAGCGTAGTGGGGCCCCAGCATTTT. Amino acid sequence: CASSVVGPQHF.